The present T cell receptor beta chain was sequenced within a study of a mutant IDH1 vaccine in newly diagnosed glioma. In the study overall: The treated population exhibited a male proportion of 62.5%, a female proportion of about 38%, and a mean age of about 40 years. Most had both radiotherapy and temozolomide beforehand; others had only one.

Indicated time point: baseline, week 1 (first vaccination visit). The treatment denotes: pre-vaccination baseline after standard-of-care therapy. TCRdb keeps only in-frame clones here, not all; method: immunoSEQ multiplex PCR. The table records 70,000 to 95,000 clones, about four fifths of them present only once. This clone occurred once. The receptor comes from a man aged 35-49 years with glioma. Some clones in this sample may be carry-over from other donors' samples. The input for sequencing was PBMCs, taken from a glioma patient treated with radiotherapy, temozolomide or both.

The chain's CDR3 is CASIRQGALYGYTF. The CDR3 bases are TGTGCCAGTATAAGGCAGGGGGCGCTTTATGGCTACACCTTC. The chain has TRBV19 and TRBJ1-2, with 8 bases lining up with TRBD1. This CDR3 is built from 14 residues. Germline V gives CDR1 LNHDA, CDR2 SQIVND (reference sequence). V gave up 7 bases and J gave up 5 bases; unmatched junction bases: 9.